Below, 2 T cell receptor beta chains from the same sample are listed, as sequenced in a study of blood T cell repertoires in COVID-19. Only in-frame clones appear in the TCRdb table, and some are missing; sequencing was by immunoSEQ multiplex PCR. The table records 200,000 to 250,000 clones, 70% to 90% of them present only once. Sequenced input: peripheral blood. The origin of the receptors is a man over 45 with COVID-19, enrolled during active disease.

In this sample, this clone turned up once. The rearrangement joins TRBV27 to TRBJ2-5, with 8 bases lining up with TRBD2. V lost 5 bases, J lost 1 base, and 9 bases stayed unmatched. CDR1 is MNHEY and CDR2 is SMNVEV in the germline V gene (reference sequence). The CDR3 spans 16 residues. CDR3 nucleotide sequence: TGTGCCAGCAGTGCCGGGACTAGTAAGCTCCAAGAGACCCAGTACTTC. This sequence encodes CASSAGTSKLQETQYF.

CDR3 sequence reads: CATSDPAGDTDTQYF. The CDR3 DNA reads TGTGCCACCAGTGATCCAGCGGGGGACACAGATACGCAGTATTTT. V and J are TRBV24-1 and TRBJ2-3; TRBD2 aligns across 8 bases. The V and J ends lost 3 bases and 2 bases, in that order; junction bases with no gene match: 3. Germline CDR1 and CDR2: KGHDR and SFDVKD. There are 15 residues in the CDR3.